A single TCR beta chain is shown here with its context. This sample stems from a study of blood T cell repertoires in COVID-19. The CDR3 has 17 amino acids. Trimming removed 5 bases from V and 4 bases from J, with 22 bases in between. Per the germline V gene, CDR1 is SNHLY and CDR2 is FYNNEI. In the study's own analysis: Estimation of nucleated cell counts was performed using reference gene primer amplification. Produced via immunoSEQ multiplex PCR; TCRdb's table is partial and in-frame only. That table gives V, J and clone size, and the DNA gave D and trimming. Of 150,000 to 170,000 clones listed, more than 80% are singletons.

Sequencing used peripheral blood. The chain recombines TRBV2 with TRBJ2-3; D is possibly TRBD1 (6 bases). This clonotype was obtained from a man over 45 with acute or convalescent COVID-19. The CDR3 region is CASSKGTFRRPPDTQYF. The CDR3 DNA follows: TGTGCCAGCAGTAAAGGGACATTTCGCCGACCCCCAGATACGCAGTATTTT. The variable domain in full, with the rest retrieved from reference TRBV2 and TRBJ2-3, is EPEVTQTPSHQVTQMGQEVILRCVPISNHLYFYWYRQILGQKVEFLVSFYNNEISEKSEIFDDQFSVERPDGSNFTLKIRSTKLEDSAMYFCASSKGTFRRPPDTQYFGPGTRLTVL.